A selection of T cell receptor beta chains follows, all from one sample in a study of T cell repertoires in cytomegalovirus infection. TCRdb processed the reads anew with MiXCR; each CDR3 protein has one entry. The sample records more than 150,000 distinct CDR3 sequences, 15% to 20% being singletons. What was sequenced was PBMCs. The receptors derive from a human donor in good health (CMV status not recorded). Some clones in this sample may be carry-over from other donors' samples. Both conserved end residues are part of each CDR3. The D gene is left open where the match is weak. Part of the rows lack a size; the others show once, few, many or a class for expanded clones.

CDR3nt,CDR3aa,len,abundance,d_gene,j_gene,v_gene
TGTGCCAGCAGTAGCCCTCAGGGGGCCGGTGGAAACACCATATATTTT,CASSSPQGAGGNTIYF,16,many,TRBD1,TRBJ1-3,TRBV28
TGTGCCAGCAGCTTAGTCTCCGCCGGGGCCTCCGAGCAGTACTTC,CASSLVSAGASEQYF,15,many,.,TRBJ2-7,TRBV7-8
TGTGCTAGTTTACAGCAGCCCTACAATGAGCAGTTCTTC,CASLQQPYNEQFF,13,few,.,TRBJ2-1,TRBV12-5
TGTGCCAGCAGCATAACAGGGGGGACTCAGCCCCAGCATTTT,CASSITGGTQPQHF,14,many,TRBD1,TRBJ1-5,TRBV7-2
TGTGCCAGCAGCTCCGGGGCTTGGAATGAGCAGTTCTTC,CASSSGAWNEQFF,13,many,.,TRBJ2-1,TRBV7-2
TGTGCCAGTCGACAGGGAAGGACTGAAGCTTTCTTT,CASRQGRTEAFF,12,.,TRBD1,TRBJ1-1,TRBV25-1
TGTGCCAGCAGCTCCCCCGGGACTAGCGGTTACTACGAGCAGTACTTC,CASSSPGTSGYYEQYF,16,.,TRBD2,TRBJ2-7,TRBV5-6
TGTGCCAGCAGTTTATCTGAACCGGGGCGGAATGAAAAACTGTTTTTT,CASSLSEPGRNEKLFF,16,few,.,TRBJ1-4,TRBV28
TGTGCCAGCAGCTTAGACACAACCAAAAACATTCAGTACTTC,CASSLDTTKNIQYF,14,many,.,TRBJ2-4,TRBV7-2
TGTGCCAGCTCACCACCCCGGGACAGGGGGGACATTCAGTACTTC,CASSPPRDRGDIQYF,15,.,TRBD1,TRBJ2-4,TRBV18
TGTGCCAGCAGCTTCCAACAGGCTACCCTTGGGGATGAGCAGTTCTTC,CASSFQQATLGDEQFF,16,few,.,TRBJ2-1,TRBV7-9
TGTGCCAGCAGTCCCTTAACTAGCGGGAGGGCCTTTTATGAGCAGTTCTTC,CASSPLTSGRAFYEQFF,17,many,TRBD2,TRBJ2-1,TRBV12-3/TRBV12-4
TGTGCCAGCAGCGCGCCACCGGGACAAGGAAAGGAGACCCAGTACTTC,CASSAPPGQGKETQYF,16,.,.,TRBJ2-5,TRBV7-2
TGTGCCAGCAGCTTAGGAACGAGTTATAGGTTGGGGGAGCAGTTCTTC,CASSLGTSYRLGEQFF,16,many,.,TRBJ2-1,TRBV7-2
TGTGCCAGCAGCTTAGATGAGCAGTTCTTC,CASSLDEQFF,10,many,.,TRBJ2-1,TRBV11-2
TGTGCCAGCAGCCCCCGCTTGGGGCAGGGAGTCTATGGCTACACCTTC,CASSPRLGQGVYGYTF,16,many,.,TRBJ1-2,TRBV7-2
TGTGCCAGCATCGGAACAGTCTTCTCGGGGGAGACCCAGTACTTC,CASIGTVFSGETQYF,15,.,.,TRBJ2-5,TRBV28
TGTGCCAGCAGTTTGGGAGCGGGGGTATACAATGAGCAGTTCTTC,CASSLGAGVYNEQFF,15,.,TRBD2,TRBJ2-1,TRBV6-5
TGTGCCAGCAGCTTGGGACAGGGAATCGGGAACACTGAAGCTTTCTTT,CASSLGQGIGNTEAFF,16,few,TRBD1,TRBJ1-1,TRBV5-4
TGTGCTAGTGGCTCCGGGACAGGGCCCTACGAGCAGTACTTC,CASGSGTGPYEQYF,14,few,TRBD1,TRBJ2-7,TRBV12-5
TGTGCCAGCAAACCCGGGACAAAGAACACTGAAGCTTTCTTT,CASKPGTKNTEAFF,14,few,.,TRBJ1-1,TRBV6-2/TRBV6-3
TGTGCCAGCAGTTCCCCTACGGGCAAAAACATTCAGTACTTC,CASSSPTGKNIQYF,14,few,.,TRBJ2-4,TRBV6-2/TRBV6-3
TGTGCCATCAGCGGGGACAGGAGGTATGAGCAGTTCTTC,CAISGDRRYEQFF,13,.,TRBD1,TRBJ2-1,TRBV10-3
TGTGCCAGCAGCCGGACTAGCGGGAGGTCCGGGGAGCTGTTTTTT,CASSRTSGRSGELFF,15,few,TRBD2,TRBJ2-2,TRBV28
TGCGCCAGCAGCACCCACTGGGGCGGGCCAGAGACCCAGTACTTC,CASSTHWGGPETQYF,15,.,.,TRBJ2-5,TRBV5-1
TGTGCCAGCTTGGGTAGAGCCTACAATGAGCAGTTCTTC,CASLGRAYNEQFF,13,.,.,TRBJ2-1,TRBV2
TGTGCCAGCAGCAAGGACCTTAACAGGGATGGCTACACCTTC,CASSKDLNRDGYTF,14,few,.,TRBJ1-2,TRBV7-9
TGTGCCAGCAGTTCCCGGGAGAGTTTGCTCACCGGGGAGCTGTTTTTT,CASSSRESLLTGELFF,16,once,.,TRBJ2-2,TRBV12-3/TRBV12-4
TGTGCCAGCTCACCACCGGGACTAGCGGGTTACTCCTACGAGCAGTACTTC,CASSPPGLAGYSYEQYF,17,.,TRBD2,TRBJ2-7,TRBV18
TGTGCCAGTAGTATGTTCGGGCAGGGGGTCTCCTACGAGCAGTACTTC,CASSMFGQGVSYEQYF,16,.,TRBD1,TRBJ2-7,TRBV19
TGTGCCAGCAGCTTAGCGGCGAGGGGCACCGGGGAGCTGTTTTTT,CASSLAARGTGELFF,15,many,.,TRBJ2-2,TRBV7-8
TGTGCCAGCAGCGGGTCATGGGGCAAAGCTTTCTTT,CASSGSWGKAFF,12,.,.,TRBJ1-1,TRBV28
TGCGCCAGCAGTCGCGTGGACCGCAATCAGCCCCAGCATTTT,CASSRVDRNQPQHF,14,few,.,TRBJ1-5,TRBV23-1
TGTGCCAGCAGTTACACGCTCCGGGACAGGGGGCCAGATACGCAGTATTTT,CASSYTLRDRGPDTQYF,17,many,TRBD1,TRBJ2-3,TRBV6-5
TGTGCCAGCAGTGAAGGCAGTTTGAACACTGAAGCTTTCTTT,CASSEGSLNTEAFF,14,few,.,TRBJ1-1,TRBV6-1
TGTGCCAGCAGCTTACGCCGGGACCGTCAGTATTTT,CASSLRRDRQYF,12,many,.,TRBJ2-3,TRBV7-8
TGTGCCAGCAGGGGGTTCAATCAGCCCCAGCATTTT,CASRGFNQPQHF,12,.,.,TRBJ1-5,TRBV28
TGTGCCAGCAGGGGGATAGTGGATTCACCCCTCCACTTT,CASRGIVDSPLHF,13,.,.,TRBJ1-6,TRBV7-2
TGTGCCAGCAGTTTGGGGGGGCCCCCAGAGACCCAGTACTTC,CASSLGGPPETQYF,14,.,.,TRBJ2-5,TRBV28
TGTGCCAGCAGTTTATTAGATCAGCCCCAGCATTTT,CASSLLDQPQHF,12,.,.,TRBJ1-5,TRBV12-3/TRBV12-4
TGCGCCAGCAGCTTTACAGGGGGCGAGTACTATGGCTACACCTTC,CASSFTGGEYYGYTF,15,few,TRBD1,TRBJ1-2,TRBV5-1
TGCGCCAGCAGCTTGGGGACGATTCTAGGGGATAGGAAGAACACTGAAGCTTTCTTT,CASSLGTILGDRKNTEAFF,19,.,.,TRBJ1-1,TRBV5-1
TGTGCCAGTAGTAACCGGGACAGGGGGCGCTTGGAGACCCAGTACTTC,CASSNRDRGRLETQYF,16,.,TRBD1,TRBJ2-5,TRBV19
TGTGCCAGTAGTATAGGGGACAGGGGTCTGTCCTACGAGCAGTACTTC,CASSIGDRGLSYEQYF,16,few,TRBD1,TRBJ2-7,TRBV19
TGTGCCAGCTCACCGCTGGGTCTGAGAGAAAAACTGTTTTTT,CASSPLGLREKLFF,14,.,.,TRBJ1-4,TRBV18
TGTGCCAGCATTAAGGGACTCCAGTGGAACACCATATATTTT,CASIKGLQWNTIYF,14,.,.,TRBJ1-3,TRBV28
TGTGCCAGCAGTACTACAGGAGCAGGGTCGGTCGAGCAGTACTTC,CASSTTGAGSVEQYF,15,.,.,TRBJ2-7,TRBV28
TGTGCCAGCAGTTCCCGGGACCCCCGCTACAATGAGCAGTTCTTC,CASSSRDPRYNEQFF,15,.,.,TRBJ2-1,TRBV28
TGTGCCAGCAGCGATCGACAGGGGACAGGTGGAAACACCATATATTTT,CASSDRQGTGGNTIYF,16,many,TRBD1,TRBJ1-3,TRBV7-6
TGTGCCAGCAGCGGCGCCTGGGACGGGTCCTACGAGCAGTACTTC,CASSGAWDGSYEQYF,15,few,.,TRBJ2-7,TRBV12-3/TRBV12-4
TGCAGCGTTGATGCAGGGGGCTCCTACAATGAGCAGTTCTTC,CSVDAGGSYNEQFF,14,.,TRBD1,TRBJ2-1,TRBV29-1
TGTGCCAGCAGCTTAGATCGGTGGGGACTAGCGGCAAATGAGCAGTTCTTC,CASSLDRWGLAANEQFF,17,.,TRBD2,TRBJ2-1,TRBV11-2
TGTGCCAGCAGCCCCATCCCGAACAGGAACAATAATGAAAAACTGTTTTTT,CASSPIPNRNNNEKLFF,17,.,.,TRBJ1-4,TRBV7-9
TGTGCCAGCAGCTTAGCCCTCTATGGCTACACCTTC,CASSLALYGYTF,12,.,.,TRBJ1-2,TRBV7-2